This T cell receptor (beta chain) was sequenced during a study of blood T cell repertoires in COVID-19. Study-wide background: PBMCs, B-cell-depleted T cells, or T cells were the source of the cDNA or gDNA that made up the material.

Methods used by the authors: Cell counts per sample came from amplifying reference gene primers. Here immunoSEQ multiplex PCR was the method, and the copy in TCRdb shows in-frame clones only, minus some. V, J and clone size derive from that table, while D and trimming were established from the DNA sequence. The repertoire includes 350,000 to 400,000 clones, more than 75% of them detected once, and roughly 2% sits in the top ten. This TCR derives from a man aged 40-50 years in a cohort exposed to, infected with or recovered from COVID-19 (not recorded which). The sequenced material came from PBMCs or T cells enriched from blood (not recorded which).

The DNA for the CDR3 is TGCGCCAGCAGCCCAAGGGAGACCGGGGAGCTGTTTTTT. Its translation is CASSPRETGELFF. The genes are TRBV5-1 and TRBJ2-2, with a possible D match to TRBD2 (5 bases). CDR3 size: 13 residues. Germline-derived CDR1 and CDR2 are SGHRS and YFSETQ. Trimming pared 4 bases from V and 5 bases from J, leaving 9 bases between.